This T cell receptor beta chain was obtained from a study of siplizumab effects on memory and regulatory T cells. For the study at large: Each responder-stimulator pair had a siplizumab about 0.92 ug/mL reaction and a drug-free control. Regarding the study as a whole: Major contributors to the alloresponse seemed to be naive T cells, which also appeared more diverse than memory cells.

Kept together in coculture, the mixed lymphocyte reaction cells spent more than five days at 37°C. This clone turned up a few times. Its target is unknown. The table came from immunoSEQ multiplex PCR; TCRdb's copy has only in-frame clones and leaves some out. The sample has 9,500 or so clones, about 40% seen once. CDR1 is SGHDT, CDR2 YYEEEE, per germline. V was pared by 3 bases and J by 2 bases, with 10 bases of the junction left unmatched. The length of the CDR3 is 16 residues. The sequencing sample was made of CFSE-low (dividing) CD8+ T cells sorted from an allogeneic mixed lymphocyte reaction. The TCR originated in a human donor in good health; the cells came from an allogeneic mixed lymphocyte reaction. V is TRBV5-6 and J is TRBJ1-2, with 7 bases that match TRBD1. CDR3 region: CASSWVTGVTNYGYTF. The CDR3 DNA reads TGTGCCAGCAGCTGGGTCACAGGGGTTACAAACTATGGCTACACCTTC.